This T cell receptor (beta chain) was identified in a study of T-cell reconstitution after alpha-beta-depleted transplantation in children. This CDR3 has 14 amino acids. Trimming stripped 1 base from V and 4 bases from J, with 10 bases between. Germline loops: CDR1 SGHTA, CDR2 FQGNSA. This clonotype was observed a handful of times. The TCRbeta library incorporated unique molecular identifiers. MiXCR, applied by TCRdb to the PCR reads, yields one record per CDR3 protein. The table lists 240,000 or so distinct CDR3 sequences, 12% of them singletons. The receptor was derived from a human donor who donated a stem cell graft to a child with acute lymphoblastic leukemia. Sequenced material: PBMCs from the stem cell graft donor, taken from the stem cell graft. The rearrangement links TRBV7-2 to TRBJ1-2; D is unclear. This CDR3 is CASSLVLSLYGYTF. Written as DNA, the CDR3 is TGTGCCAGCAGCTTAGTCCTCAGTCTCTATGGCTACACCTTC.